Listed below are T cell receptor beta chains from one sample, sequenced in a study of CD8 T cells in Susac syndrome. Using its own MiXCR run on the immunoSEQ multiplex PCR reads, TCRdb lists one record per CDR3 protein. The sample yields about 83,000 distinct CDR3 sequences, around 96% seen once. The sequenced sample consisted of CD8+ T cells from PBMCs. Receptors originate from a human donor with Susac syndrome. The CDR3 runs from the conserved cysteine through the conserved F or W. Fields, in order: clone size, V gene, D gene, J gene, CDR3 protein, CDR3 DNA. D genes are given only for firm matches. Some rows have no size entry. The others give once, few or many, or a class for an expanded clone.

once	TRBV4-2	-	TRBJ2-3	CASSQGTGEGADTQYF	TGTGCCAGCAGCCAAGGGACGGGAGAAGGCGCAGATACGCAGTATTTT
-	TRBV29-1	-	TRBJ1-1	CSVALGEWTEAFF	TGCAGCGTTGCACTAGGCGAATGGACTGAAGCTTTCTTT
once	TRBV20-1	-	TRBJ1-2	CSARDMDEPYTYGYTF	TGCAGTGCTAGAGATATGGATGAGCCCTATACCTATGGCTACACCTTC
-	TRBV4-3	-	TRBJ2-1	CASSRVGQYNEQFF	TGCGCCAGCAGCCGTGTTGGACAATACAATGAGCAGTTCTTC
-	TRBV7-2	-	TRBJ2-5	CASSLALGGFQETQYF	TGTGCCAGCAGCTTAGCGCTCGGAGGGTTTCAAGAGACCCAGTACTTC
-	TRBV29-1	-	TRBJ1-4	CSVEGTAPNEKLFF	TGCAGCGTTGAAGGGACAGCTCCTAATGAAAAACTGTTTTTT
-	TRBV9	TRBD1	TRBJ2-7	CASSAGTGMAYEQYF	TGTGCCAGCAGCGCTGGGACAGGGATGGCCTACGAGCAGTACTTC
-	TRBV7-8	-	TRBJ2-3	CASSLGNSRADTQYF	TGTGCCAGCAGCTTAGGGAACAGTCGGGCAGATACGCAGTATTTT
-	TRBV5-4	-	TRBJ1-1	CASSSLGGMNTEAFF	TGTGCCAGCAGCTCCCTAGGGGGAATGAACACTGAAGCTTTCTTT
-	TRBV7-8	TRBD2	TRBJ2-2	CASSAPPTGGSSSGELFF	TGTGCCAGCAGCGCCCCTCCCACGGGAGGATCCTCGTCCGGGGAGCTGTTTTTT
-	TRBV6-2/TRBV6-3	-	TRBJ2-1	CASSSLVREQFF	TGTGCCAGCAGTTCCCTTGTTCGTGAGCAGTTCTTC
-	TRBV29-1	-	TRBJ2-1	CSVDGGSHNEQFF	TGCAGCGTTGATGGGGGGTCCCACAATGAGCAGTTCTTC
-	TRBV30	-	TRBJ1-2	CAWSGDSYGYTF	TGTGCCTGGAGTGGAGACAGCTATGGCTACACCTTC